This entry lists 11 T cell receptor beta chains sequenced from one sample in a study of STAT5B mutations in CD4+ large granular lymphocyte leukemia. Only in-frame clones appear in the TCRdb table, and some are missing; sequencing was by immunoSEQ multiplex PCR. The data show 30,000 to 40,000 clones, 69% seen once. Sequencing was performed on CD4+ T cells from blood buffy coats. Every receptor here comes from a human donor in good health.

J is TRBJ1-4 and V is TRBV23-1, with 10 bases identical to TRBD1. TRBV23-1 is filed as an ORF, its function uncertain. Unmatched junction bases numbered 17, after V lost 3 bases and J lost 7 bases. The CDR3 loop spans 19 amino acids. The CDR3: CASSHRDRGRSVLREKLFF. The DNA of the CDR3 is TGCGCCAGCAGTCACCGGGACAGGGGTCGGTCAGTCCTCCGTGAAAAACTGTTTTTT.

This rearrangement joins TRBV2 to TRBJ2-7, with a weak D call TRBD2 (6 bases). V was clipped by 4 bases and J by 7 bases, with 14 bases between them. Germline CDR1 reads SNHLY; CDR2 reads FYNNEI. The CDR3 is 13 residues long. The CDR3 DNA follows: TGTGCCAGCAGTGCGGGACTCCGGGGTGAGCAGTACTTC. It translates to CASSAGLRGEQYF.

The genes are TRBV20-1 and TRBJ2-1; D is unclear. The CDR3 has 11 amino acids. Germline CDR1 DFQATT, CDR2 SNEGSKA (reference sequence). Trimming left V 5 bases short and J 4 bases short, with 6 bases between. CDR3 DNA sequence: TGCAGTGCTTCCTTGTACAATGAGCAGTTCTTC. Residues: CSASLYNEQFF.

The chain has TRBV30 and TRBJ1-4; D uncertain. The germline V and J ends were trimmed by 1 base and 12 bases, with 12 bases remaining between them. From germline, CDR1 is GTSNPN and CDR2 SVGIG (reference sequence). The CDR3 runs to 12 residues. The CDR3 protein is CAWSARGVELFF. The CDR3 coding sequence is TGTGCCTGGAGTGCCCGCGGGGTTGAACTGTTTTTT. The full variable domain, its missing parts supplied by reference TRBV30 and TRBJ1-4, is SQTIHQWPATLVQPVGSPLSLECTVEGTSNPNLYWYRQAAGRGLQLLFYSVGIGQISSEVPQNLSASRPQDRQFILSSKKLLLSDSGFYLCAWSARGVELFFGSGTQLSVL.

The rearrangement links TRBV9 to TRBJ1-1; no reliable D call. Looked up from germline, CDR1 is SGDLS and CDR2 is YYNGEE. V lost 4 bases to trimming and J lost 1 base, with 8 bases between them. The CDR3 is 13 residues long. The CDR3 DNA reads as TGTGCCAGCAGCCTGCGATCGAACACTGAAGCTTTCTTT. Protein: CASSLRSNTEAFF.

The CDR3 loop reads CASSQTGAVHEQYF. CDR3 DNA: TGTGCCAGCAGTCAGACAGGGGCGGTTCACGAGCAGTACTTC. V gene TRBV28 combines with J gene TRBJ2-7; 8 nucleotides match TRBD1. J was trimmed by 5 bases and V by 5 bases; bases with no gene match: 8. This CDR3 is built from 14 residues. Germline CDR1 is MDHEN and CDR2 is SYDVKM.

The chain links TRBV7-2 to TRBJ2-7; 10 bases fit TRBD2. Germline lookup yields CDR1 SGHTA and CDR2 FQGNSA. The CDR3 is made up of 15 amino acids. V shed 6 bases and J 1 base; nucleotides not matched to a gene: 6. The DNA of the CDR3 is TGTGCCAGCAGTTACCCTAGCGGGGGATCCTACGAGCAGTACTTC. This sequence encodes CASSYPSGGSYEQYF.

The CDR3 bases are TGCGCCAGCAGCCAAGTTTTTCACCGGGGGGGTCCTGGAAACACCATATATTTT. Translated, it gives CASSQVFHRGGPGNTIYF. This chain links TRBV4-1 with TRBJ1-3; TRBD1 is a possible D gene (5 bases). Per the germline V gene, CDR1 is MGHRA and CDR2 is YSYEKL. V was pared by 1 base and J by 2 bases, with 18 bases between. This CDR3 region has 18 residues.

The chain carries TRBV25-1 and TRBJ2-3; D assignment may be TRBD1 or TRBD2 (7 bases each). There are 16 residues in the CDR3. Per the germline V gene, CDR1 is MGHDK and CDR2 is SYGVNS. With 6 bases removed from V and 0 bases from J, the gap between germline ends came to 16 bases. The chain's CDR3 is CASRGGGGYSTDTQYF. DNA for the CDR3: TGTGCCAGCAGAGGGGGCGGGGGCTATAGCACAGATACGCAGTATTTT.

The chain carries TRBV5-6 and TRBJ2-3; D is uncertain. V lost 4 bases to trimming and J lost 6 bases, with 15 bases between them. The CDR3 is made up of 14 amino acids. Germline CDR1 is SGHDT and CDR2 is YYEEEE. The CDR3: CASSTGRSRDTQYF. CDR3 nucleotides: TGTGCCAGCAGCACCGGAAGAAGTCGGGATACGCAGTATTTT.

The V call is TRBV9, the J call TRBJ2-1; TRBD2 matches at 7 bases. The CDR3 has 15 amino acids. CDR1 SGDLS and CDR2 YYNGEE come from the germline V gene. V dropped 0 bases and J dropped 4; count of bases not matched to a gene: 4. The CDR3: CASSVDLAEYNEQFF. Written as DNA, the CDR3 is TGTGCCAGCAGCGTAGACCTAGCGGAATACAATGAGCAGTTCTTC.